This T cell receptor (beta chain) was obtained from a study of vaccination effects on CD4 cells after COVID-19 (dated by TCRdb to 2022 to 2024). Broadly, across the study: Each participant got two doses of an mRNA SARS-CoV-2 vaccine, either BNT162b2 or mRNA-1273. SARS-CoV-2 spike-specific CD4+ TCR repertoires were compared before and after mRNA vaccination in COVID-19 convalescent patients and in infection-naive vaccine recipients. A total of nine to ten COVID-19 convalescent patients and a few SARS-CoV-2-naive healthy vaccine recipients were included in the full study. In the study, cultures from other donors were sequenced using the Oncomine TCR Beta short-read assay on an Illumina iSeq 100.

The ViraFEST assay stimulated PBMC with viral peptide pools and then used TCR sequencing to identify antigen-specific CD4+ T cell clonotypes by expansion. After roughly 11 days of culture, CD4+ T cells were isolated with the EasySep CD4+ T cell isolation kit. None of the healthy vaccine recipients had a prior SARS-CoV-2 infection, which was confirmed by nucleocapsid antibody tests that came back negative both before and after vaccination. Each well held fewer than 2.5 million PBMC cultured in IMDM containing around 5% human AB serum, around 9.3 IU/ml IL-2 and gentamicin, along with around 9.1 ug/ml peptides. On days 3 and 7, half of the culture medium was replaced with fresh IL-2-containing medium. Unless otherwise noted, each peptide stimulation condition was cultured in triplicate wells. PBMC were separated from whole blood using Ficoll-Paque Plus gradient centrifugation and were then either cryopreserved at -140C or used fresh. The overlapping peptide pools covered the spike proteins of SARS-CoV-2 and of the common cold coronaviruses HCoV-NL63, HCoV-OC43 and HCoV-229E. The QIAamp micro DNA kit was used to extract genomic DNA from the cultured CD4+ T cells.

Library method: the immunoSEQ multiplex PCR assay. TCR beta CDR3 sequencing was performed on DNA from the cultured, isolated CD4+ T cells. Regarding the original processing steps: Non-productive TCR sequences were removed and reads were trimmed to the CDR3 region, keeping CDR3s of at least 7 amino acids. Antigen-specific clonotypes were identified with the MANAFEST web app by comparing expansion in peptide wells against reference cultures. To count as positive, a clone had to show expansion at FDR<0.05 compared with the reference and with all other wells, an odds ratio above 5, and a frequency above 0.1% in two replicate wells. Clonotypes significantly expanded in SARS-CoV-2 spike wells and in at least one common cold coronavirus spike condition were defined as cross-reactive. Using the stringdist R package, CDR3 similarity was measured by Levenshtein distance, and unrooted trees were constructed with ape in R 3.6.1. The source is immuneACCESS, and TCRdb retained only in-frame sequences with V and J called. Part of the clones is not carried over; for the studies checked, unresolved V genes explain less than half of this, and the remainder is unexplained. V, J and clone size are taken as reported in that table, and D and trimming were inferred from the DNA itself. The sample data list tens of thousands of clones, and about three quarters of these were observed just once. The top ten clones comprise 5% of the sample.

Points on this clone: Its antigen specificity is not known. No base-level quality is on record; no much larger clone is a single base apart.

Findings and caveats that apply to the study as a whole: Among healthy vaccine recipients, nearly all vaccine-induced clones were SARS-CoV-2 mono-reactive, and just 1 of 255 was cross-reactive with common cold coronaviruses. At late post-vaccination timepoints, both infection-induced and vaccine-induced clones showed marked clonal contraction, consistent with waning T cell responses. Limitations of the study were the small number of convalescent patients and the absence of early post-infection timepoints.

Measured from the cysteine to the phenylalanine, the CDR3 is 12 residues long. The CDR3 DNA has 36 bases and is translated from base 1. The germline V gene (reference sequence) gives CDR1 as LGHDT and CDR2 as YNNKEL. V was cut back by 6 bases and J by 4 bases, leaving a gap of 9 bases between them. The V gene is TRBV3-1 (or the pseudogene TRBV3-2) and the J gene is TRBJ1-2, with no confident D gene call. Here the sequenced sample was CD4+ T cells from PBMCs cultured with SARS-CoV-2 spike peptides, taken before COVID-19 vaccination. The sample's cell subset or site label, in plain terms: SARS-CoV-2 spike overlapping peptide pool stimulation. The clonotype was recovered from a human donor who received a COVID-19 vaccine. The DNA sequence is as follows: TGTGCCAGCAGGGACTACAGCTATGGCTACACCTTC. Its protein product is CASRDYSYGYTF.